The sequence of this T cell receptor beta chain was determined in a study of cytomegalovirus exposure and HLA in healthy donors. 60 Vbeta and 13 Jbeta primers were used in PCR. Only in-frame clones appear in the TCRdb table, and some are missing; sequencing was by immunoSEQ multiplex PCR. The sample lists about 82,000 clones, roughly 61% occurring once. Overall study results and limits: A later analysis reportedly found fewer N-insertions in an Asian-associated ancestry cluster than the roughly 670-donor mean. In a later analysis, at a false discovery rate of 0.05, over 15,000 TCR beta sequences were associated with HLA alleles. In a later analysis, TCR beta V- and J-gene trimming showed a link to a missense DCLRE1C variant.

Germline V gene sequence: CDR1 MDHEN, CDR2 SYDVKM. The V end lost 6 bases, the J end lost 5 bases, and 7 bases lay between the germline ends. CDR3 length equals 11 residues. A word on this clone: Its antigen is undetermined.

V usage is TRBV28 and J usage is TRBJ1-2; no reliable D call. The clonotype originates from a woman aged 40 to 49 in good health and CMV-seropositive. Input material: PBMCs. The CDR3 is CASRRGYGYTF. The CDR3 bases are TGTGCCAGCAGGCGAGGGTATGGCTACACCTTC.